The TCR beta chain described here comes from a study of cytomegalovirus exposure and HLA in healthy donors. About the research overall: Earlier work reported 117 million unique TCR beta sequences from about 200 million T cells.

Among the donors, all were healthy bone marrow donors. In regard to this clone: Its target is not known.

The study's findings and limits: Per a later analysis, 15,000 to 20,000 TCR beta sequences showed association with HLA alleles at 0.05 false discovery rate. For TCR beta chains, V- and J-gene trimming was later linked to a missense DCLRE1C variant.

Primers for the PCR totalled 60 Vbeta and 13 Jbeta. Measured with immunoSEQ multiplex PCR; TCRdb has only the in-frame clones, and not every one. Among approximately 100,000 clones, about 76% were seen once, and the ten largest hold 12%. The TCR sequence derives from a woman in her thirties or forties in good health and CMV-seropositive. The sequencing sample was made of PBMCs.

CDR3 DNA: TGTGCCAGCAGCCCTCGTCAGGGACAGGGTATAGAAGCTTTCTTT. Translated, it gives CASSPRQGQGIEAFF. This rearrangement joins TRBV5-4 to TRBJ1-1; 9 nucleotides agree with TRBD1. Unmatched junction bases numbered 12, after V lost 4 bases and J lost 8 bases. The CDR3 loop spans 15 amino acids. CDR1 is SGHNT, CDR2 YYREEE, per germline (reference sequence).